The next 3 T cell receptor beta chains were all read from a single sample in a study of technical replicates of blood from a few donors. Profiling relied on immunoSEQ multiplex PCR, and the TCRdb table lists in-frame clones only, not all of them. The sample carries tens of thousands of clones, nearly 95% recorded once. The material sequenced was T cells isolated from PBMCs. Receptor source: a human donor in good health.

The V call is TRBV11-3, the J call TRBJ2-7, with 10 nucleotides matching TRBD2. J was trimmed by 7 bases and V by 6 bases; bases with no gene match: 12. Germline CDR1 is SGHNT and CDR2 is YENEEA. This CDR3 is built from 15 residues. The CDR3 loop reads CASRQAGGVPWEQYF. The DNA for the CDR3 is TGTGCCAGCAGGCAAGCGGGAGGGGTCCCCTGGGAGCAGTACTTC.

A few counts support this clone. The J gene is TRBJ2-5, the V gene TRBV7-3; 8 nucleotides agree with TRBD2. Germline trimming cut 0 bases from V and 2 bases from J; bases unmatched to any gene: 8. Germline assignment: CDR1 SGHTA and CDR2 FQGTGA. This CDR3 is built from 17 residues. CDR3 sequence: CASSLTPSTGGQETQYF. The CDR3 DNA reads TGTGCCAGCAGCTTAACTCCCTCCACGGGAGGGCAAGAGACCCAGTACTTC.

The chain employs TRBV6-5 and TRBJ2-1; the match to TRBD2 covers 8 bases. In germline, CDR1 is MNHEY, CDR2 SVGAGI. The V segment lost 2 bases and the J segment 6 bases; nucleotides outside the gene matches: 6. This CDR3 is 15 amino acids long. In DNA, the CDR3 is TGTGCCAGCAGTTACGAAGCGGGAGTTACCAATGAGCAGTTCTTC. Translated, it gives CASSYEAGVTNEQFF.